One and the same sample provided the 4 T cell receptor beta chains below, sequenced in a study of blood T cell repertoires in COVID-19 (dated by TCRdb to 2020 to 2021). The receptor library was made with the immunoSEQ multiplex PCR assay. Sourced from immuneACCESS, this table was stored by TCRdb with only in-frame sequences that have V and J called. A share of the clones is absent; for the studies checked, an unresolved V gene accounts for under half, and the remainder has no known explanation. The sample yields approximately 270,000 clones; 91% were counted once. The ten largest make up roughly 2.8% of the sample. The sample taken for sequencing was PBMCs or T cells enriched from blood (not recorded which). The receptors derive from a man in his forties who had been exposed to COVID-19.

This CDR3 is CASSFDRGTGYGYTF. DNA of the CDR3: TGCGCCAGCAGCTTCGACAGGGGGACGGGGTATGGCTACACCTTC. This chain links TRBV5-1 with TRBJ1-2, with 9 bases that match TRBD1. CDR3 length equals 15 residues. CDR1 and CDR2 (germline): SGHRS, YFSETQ. Trimming removed 2 bases from V and 5 bases from J; junction bases left unmatched: 7.

This clone has a handful of counts. CDR3 loop: CSVGQNTGELFF. The CDR3 DNA reads as TGCAGCGTTGGACAGAACACCGGGGAGCTGTTTTTT. The rearrangement joins TRBV29-1 to TRBJ2-2; D uncertain. This CDR3 region has 12 residues. CDR1 and CDR2 (germline): SQVTM, ANQGSEA. Between the trimmed V and J ends, which lost 4 bases and 1 base, there was a span of 4 bases.

This chain joins TRBV9 and TRBJ2-2; 9 bases align to TRBD2. There are 16 residues in the CDR3. After removal of 3 bases from V and 7 bases from J, the junction contained 10 bases not matched to a gene. Germline lookup yields CDR1 SGDLS and CDR2 YYNGEE. This chain's CDR3 is CASSADSGRIFGELFF. In DNA, the CDR3 is TGTGCCAGCAGCGCCGATAGCGGGAGAATTTTCGGGGAGCTGTTTTTT.

The rearrangement joins TRBV9 to TRBJ2-1, with D maybe TRBD1 (5 bases). Germline assignment: CDR1 SGDLS and CDR2 YYNGEE. CDR3 length: 14 amino acids. Between the trimmed V and J ends, which lost 0 bases and 9 bases, there was a span of 13 bases. CDR3 DNA sequence: TGTGCCAGCAGCGTAGAACACAGGTCAGGTGAGCAGTTCTTC. It translates to CASSVEHRSGEQFF.